The clone carrying this T cell receptor (beta chain) was detected a few times. What it binds is not known. UMIs were added to TCR cDNA along with a universal primer site when it was made by 5'RACE template switching. TCRdb ran MiXCR on the 5' RACE reads and lists one entry per CDR3 protein. The table includes fewer than 400,000 distinct CDR3 sequences, around a tenth detected once. The data were taken from a study of T cells after yellow fever vaccination. Whole-study results and caveats: The booster response re-showed most primary clones: around 96% CD4, 88% CD8. The secondary response was weaker, and its peak arrived faster, on day 5 versus 15.

CDR3 size: 17 residues. Per germline, CDR1 LNHDA and CDR2 SQIVND (reference sequence). Trimming stripped 4 bases from V and 0 bases from J, with 16 bases between. This TCR derives from a young man who received the YFV17D yellow fever vaccine. Sequenced here: CD4+ T cells sorted from PBMCs, sampled 45 days after the yellow fever booster vaccination. V gene TRBV19 combines with J gene TRBJ1-5; D gene ambiguous. The CDR3 DNA is TGTGCCAGTAGTAACAGAGGAACAGCTAATAGCAATCAGCCCCAGCATTTT. It encodes CASSNRGTANSNQPQHF.